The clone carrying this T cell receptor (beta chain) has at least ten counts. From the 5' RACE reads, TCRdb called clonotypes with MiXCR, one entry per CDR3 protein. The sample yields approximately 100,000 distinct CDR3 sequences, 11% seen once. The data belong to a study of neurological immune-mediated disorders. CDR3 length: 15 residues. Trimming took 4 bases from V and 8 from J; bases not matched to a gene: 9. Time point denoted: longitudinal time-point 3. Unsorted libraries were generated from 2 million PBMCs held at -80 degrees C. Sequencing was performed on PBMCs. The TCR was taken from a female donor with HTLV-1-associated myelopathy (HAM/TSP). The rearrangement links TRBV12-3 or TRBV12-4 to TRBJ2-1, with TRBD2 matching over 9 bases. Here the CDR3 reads CASSSPGTSRHEQFF. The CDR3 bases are TGTGCCAGCAGTTCCCCCGGGACTAGCAGGCATGAGCAGTTCTTC.